A single sample gave rise to the 11 T cell receptor beta chains below, sequenced in a study of T cell responses to AZD1222 COVID-19 vaccine. This table comes from immunoSEQ multiplex PCR, and its TCRdb copy is limited to in-frame clones, with some not included. This sample has some 86,000 clones; about 91% occur once, and the top ten carry more than 4.5%. This material consisted of peripheral blood, taken on day 0 of AZD1222 vaccination. The receptors originated from an adult in good health.

This clone was recorded once. The rearrangement links TRBV5-5 to TRBJ1-5; possible D gene TRBD1, 6 bases. The CDR3 is 14 residues long. Trimming took off 4 bases at V and 5 bases at J, with 13 bases between the two ends. Germline V gives CDR1 SGHKS, CDR2 YYEKEE (reference sequence). CDR3 nucleotides: TGTGCCAGCAGCCTACAGGGCGGGCATCAGCCCCAGCATTTT. Its translation: CASSLQGGHQPQHF.

This chain uses TRBV28 with TRBJ2-7; the match to TRBD2 covers 7 bases. Trimming cost V 8 bases and J 2 bases; bases outside gene matches: 3. The CDR3 length is 12 residues. CDR1 and CDR2 from the germline V gene are MDHEN and SYDVKM. The CDR3 loop is CASRGSAYEQYF. The CDR3 DNA is TGTGCCAGCCGCGGGAGCGCCTACGAGCAGTACTTC.

The chain uses TRBV24-1 and TRBJ2-6, with a weak D call TRBD2 (6 bases). Germline-derived CDR1 and CDR2 are KGHDR and SFDVKD. V was cut by 3 bases and J by 0 bases, with 8 bases left in between. The CDR3 has 16 residues. CDR3 protein: CATSDRRASGANVLTF. The CDR3 DNA follows: TGTGCCACCAGTGATAGGAGGGCCTCTGGGGCCAACGTCCTGACTTTC.

J is TRBJ2-5 and V is TRBV19, with unresolved D. Germline CDR1 LNHDA, CDR2 SQIVND (reference sequence). This CDR3 region has 14 residues. Deletions cut 3 bases from V and 2 bases from J, with 10 bases between. This CDR3 is CASSIFGSQETQYF. DNA for the CDR3: TGTGCCAGTAGTATTTTCGGGTCTCAAGAGACCCAGTACTTC.

The V gene is TRBV29-1, the J gene TRBJ2-1, with TRBD2 matching 8 bases. The CDR3 has 17 residues. Trimming removed 3 bases from V and 2 bases from J; junction bases left unmatched: 12. Germline V gene data show CDR1 as SQVTM and CDR2 as ANQGSEA. The CDR3 bases are TGCAGCGTTGACGGCCCCGCGCGGGGGGAACCCTACAATGAGCAGTTCTTC. Amino acid sequence: CSVDGPARGEPYNEQFF.

This clone was recorded once. The rearrangement uses TRBV28 and TRBJ2-6, with D possibly matching TRBD1 (5 bases). This CDR3 comprises 16 residues. Germline CDR1 is MDHEN and CDR2 is SYDVKM. Trimming cost V 3 bases and J 0 bases, with 9 bases left between them. The CDR3 loop reads CASSFLDSSGANVLTF. In DNA form, the CDR3 reads TGTGCCAGCAGTTTTTTAGACAGCTCTGGGGCCAACGTCCTGACTTTC.

This clone was detected only once. The chain's CDR3 is CASSAYAVGDFYNEQFF. DNA of the CDR3: TGTGCCAGCAGTGCGTATGCCGTTGGAGACTTTTACAATGAGCAGTTCTTC. The rearrangement links TRBV25-1 to TRBJ2-1; no clear D. CDR3 size: 17 residues. Germline V gene lookup returns CDR1 MGHDK and CDR2 SYGVNS. Trimming stripped 4 bases from V and 4 bases from J, with 20 bases between.

The CDR3: CASSYSAGLNSPLHF. CDR3 bases: TGTGCCAGCTCATATTCGGCAGGGCTTAATTCACCCCTCCACTTT. J is TRBJ1-6 and V is TRBV18, with a possible D match to TRBD1 (5 bases). CDR1 and CDR2 (germline): KGHSH, LQKENI. The CDR3 is 15 residues long. Between the trimmed V and J ends, which lost 5 bases and 6 bases, there was a span of 14 bases. Full variable domain (missing parts from reference TRBV18 and TRBJ1-6): NAGVMQNPRHLVRRRGQEARLRCSPMKGHSHVYWYRQLPEEGLKFMVYLQKENIIDESGMPKERFSAEFPKEGPSILRIQQVVRGDSAAYFCASSYSAGLNSPLHFGNGTRLTVT.

The chain joins TRBV7-9 to TRBJ2-2; unclear D gene. Deletions cut 5 bases from V and 5 bases from J, with 6 bases between. CDR1 and CDR2 (germline): SEHNR, FQNEAQ (reference sequence). This CDR3 is built from 12 residues. The CDR3, as DNA: TGTGCCAGCAGCCTCCAAACCGGGGAGCTGTTTTTT. This sequence encodes CASSLQTGELFF.

V usage is TRBV19 and J usage is TRBJ2-7; 11 bases agree with TRBD2. The V gene end was trimmed by 6 bases and the J gene end by 4 bases; junction bases not matched to a gene: 8. The CDR3 consists of 15 residues. The germline V gene encodes CDR1 LNHDA and CDR2 SQIVND (reference sequence). The CDR3 sequence is CASSILAGGRYEQYF. The CDR3 region has the DNA TGTGCCAGTAGCATTCTAGCGGGAGGAAGGTACGAGCAGTACTTC.

The CDR3 region is CASSSVRLRQGAQETQYF. CDR3 in DNA: TGTGCCAGCAGTTCCGTCCGACTAAGACAGGGGGCCCAAGAGACCCAGTACTTC. V gene TRBV28 combines with J gene TRBJ2-5; 10 nucleotides align to TRBD1. This CDR3 spans 18 amino acids. Germline loops: CDR1 MDHEN, CDR2 SYDVKM. With 4 bases clipped from V and 1 base from J, the junction kept 12 bases outside the gene matches. The variable domain in full, completed from reference TRBV28 and TRBJ2-5, reads DVKVTQSSRYLVKRTGEKVFLECVQDMDHENMFWYRQDPGLGLRLIYFSYDVKMKEKGDIPEGYSVSREKKERFSLILESASTNQTSMYLCASSSVRLRQGAQETQYFGPGTRLLVL.